This T cell receptor beta chain was observed in a study of HIV-infected patients and healthy controls. Study-level points and caveats: Compared with untreated HIV+ repertoires, healthy controls showed roughly threefold more distinct CDR3s and higher Shannon diversity. In HIV-infected patients, the apparent post-therapy Gini index recovery did not replicate in size-matched data.

This clonotype is judged medium-sized. Antigen unknown. V was pared by 5 bases and J by 4 bases, with 10 bases of the junction left unmatched. The germline gives CDR1 GTSNPN, CDR2 SVGIG (reference sequence). The CDR3 has 16 amino acids. Roughly three months, about 14 weeks, into antiretroviral therapy, follow-up blood was collected. Whole blood was used without fractionation, so all unsorted peripheral T cells were included. Alpha and beta constant-region primers primed reverse transcription of around 550 ng RNA. Each of the alpha and beta chains got its own library through chain-specific third strand synthesis with indices. Using its own MiXCR run on the 5' RACE reads, TCRdb lists one record per CDR3 protein. This table has some 4,000 distinct CDR3 sequences, 6.5% to 8.5% appearing once.

This receptor was identified in an adult with HIV infection. This chain connects TRBV30 to TRBJ2-1, with TRBD2 identical over 11 bases. The sample was blood, taken during antiretroviral therapy. CDR3 loop: CAWGIAGGQPYNEQFF. Written as DNA, the CDR3 is TGTGCCTGGGGGATAGCGGGGGGGCAACCTTACAATGAGCAGTTCTTC.